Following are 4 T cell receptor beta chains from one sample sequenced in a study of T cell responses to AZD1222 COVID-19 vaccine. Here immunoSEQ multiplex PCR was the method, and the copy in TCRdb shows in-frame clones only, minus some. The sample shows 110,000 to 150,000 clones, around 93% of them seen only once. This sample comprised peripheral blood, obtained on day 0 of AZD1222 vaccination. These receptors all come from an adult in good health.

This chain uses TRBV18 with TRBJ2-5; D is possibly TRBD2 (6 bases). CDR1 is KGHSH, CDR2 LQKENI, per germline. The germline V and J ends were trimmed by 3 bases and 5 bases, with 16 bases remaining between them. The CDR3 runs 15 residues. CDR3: CASSPTSSLPETQYF. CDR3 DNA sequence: TGTGCCAGCTCACCTACTAGCTCTCTCCCCGAGACCCAGTACTTC.

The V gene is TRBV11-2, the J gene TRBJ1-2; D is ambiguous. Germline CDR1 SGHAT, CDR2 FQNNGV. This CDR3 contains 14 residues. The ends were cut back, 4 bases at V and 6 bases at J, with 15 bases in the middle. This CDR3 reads CASSSPGVFHGYTF. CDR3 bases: TGTGCCAGCAGCTCCCCCGGGGTATTCCATGGCTACACCTTC.

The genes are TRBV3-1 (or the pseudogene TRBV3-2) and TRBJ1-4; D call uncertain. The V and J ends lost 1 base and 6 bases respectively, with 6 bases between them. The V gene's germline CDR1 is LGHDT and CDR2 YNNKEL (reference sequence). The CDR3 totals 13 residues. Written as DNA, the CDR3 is TGTGCCAGCAGCCAAGGGAATTATGAAAAACTGTTTTTT. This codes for CASSQGNYEKLFF.

CDR3 DNA: TGTGCCACCCCGACCCCTAGCACAGATACGCAGTATTTT. Encoded protein: CATPTPSTDTQYF. This sequence joins TRBV6-5 and TRBJ2-3; D remains ambiguous. Germline CDR1 reads MNHEY; CDR2 reads SVGAGI. Deletions cut 10 bases from V and 0 bases from J, with 11 bases between. The CDR3 is 13 amino acids.